This T cell receptor (beta chain) was documented in a study of T cell responses to AZD1222 COVID-19 vaccine. General study points: Regions 160-218 and 743-854 held dominance among vaccine-associated CD4 TCRs, which spanned spike. Receipt of two AZD1222 doses was followed by a rise in Spike-specific TCR breadth and depth.

The table came from immunoSEQ multiplex PCR; TCRdb's copy has only in-frame clones and leaves some out. The sample consists of 120,000 or so clones, just under 95% of them appearing once. A word on this clone: The antigen remains undetermined.

Germline CDR1 reads LNHDA; CDR2 reads SQIVND (reference sequence). The CDR3 has 12 amino acids. The germline V and J ends were trimmed by 7 bases and 6 bases, with 9 bases remaining between them. The chain couples TRBV19 to TRBJ2-2; no clear D. The sequence was obtained from an adult in good health. Material: peripheral blood, obtained on day 0 of AZD1222 vaccination. The CDR3 loop reads CASIGPAGELFF. The CDR3, as DNA: TGTGCCAGTATCGGGCCAGCCGGGGAGCTGTTTTTT.